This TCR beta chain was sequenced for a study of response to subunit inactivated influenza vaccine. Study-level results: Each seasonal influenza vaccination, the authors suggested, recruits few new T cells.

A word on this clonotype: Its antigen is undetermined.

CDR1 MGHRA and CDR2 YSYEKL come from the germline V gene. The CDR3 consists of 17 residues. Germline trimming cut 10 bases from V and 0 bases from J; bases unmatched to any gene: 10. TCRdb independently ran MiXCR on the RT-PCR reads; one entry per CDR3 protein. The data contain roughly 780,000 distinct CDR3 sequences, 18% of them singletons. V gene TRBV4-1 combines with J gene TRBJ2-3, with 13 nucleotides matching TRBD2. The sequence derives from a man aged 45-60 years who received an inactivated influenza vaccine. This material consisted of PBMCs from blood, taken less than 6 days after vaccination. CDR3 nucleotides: TGCGCCACTGGACTAGCGGGGGCACAATCTAGCACAGATACGCAGTATTTT. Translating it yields CATGLAGAQSSTDTQYF.